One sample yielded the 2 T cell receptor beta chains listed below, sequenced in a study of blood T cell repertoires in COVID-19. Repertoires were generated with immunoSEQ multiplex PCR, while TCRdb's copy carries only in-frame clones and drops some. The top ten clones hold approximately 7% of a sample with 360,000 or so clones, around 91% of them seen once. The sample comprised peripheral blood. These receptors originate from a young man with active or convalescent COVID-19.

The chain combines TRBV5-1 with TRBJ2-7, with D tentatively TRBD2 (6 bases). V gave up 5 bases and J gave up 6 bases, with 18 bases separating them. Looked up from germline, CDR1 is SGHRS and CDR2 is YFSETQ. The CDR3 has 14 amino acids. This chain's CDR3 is CASRVEGPGVEQYF. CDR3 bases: TGCGCCAGCAGGGTGGAAGGGCCGGGGGTCGAGCAGTACTTC.

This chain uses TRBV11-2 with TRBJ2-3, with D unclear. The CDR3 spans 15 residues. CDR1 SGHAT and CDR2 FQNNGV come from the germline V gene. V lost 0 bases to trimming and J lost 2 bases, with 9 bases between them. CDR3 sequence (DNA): TGTGCCAGCAGCTTAGAGGGCAGGCTCACAGATACGCAGTATTTT. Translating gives CASSLEGRLTDTQYF.